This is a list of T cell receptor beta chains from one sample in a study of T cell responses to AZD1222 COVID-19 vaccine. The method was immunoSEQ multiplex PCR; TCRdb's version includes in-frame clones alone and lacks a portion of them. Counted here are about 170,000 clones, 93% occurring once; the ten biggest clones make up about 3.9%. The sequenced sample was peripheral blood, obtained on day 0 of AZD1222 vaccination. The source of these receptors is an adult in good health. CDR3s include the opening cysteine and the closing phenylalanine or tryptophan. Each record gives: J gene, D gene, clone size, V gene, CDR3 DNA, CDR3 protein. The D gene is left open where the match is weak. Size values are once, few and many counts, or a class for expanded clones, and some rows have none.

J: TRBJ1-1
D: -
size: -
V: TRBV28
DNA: TGTGCCAGCAGTTTATGGGTAAGGACCTTGGCCCCTGAAGCTTTCTTT
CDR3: CASSLWVRTLAPEAFF

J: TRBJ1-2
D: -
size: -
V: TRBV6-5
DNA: TGTGCCAGCAGTTACTCGGGAGGGGAATATGGCTACACCTTC
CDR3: CASSYSGGEYGYTF

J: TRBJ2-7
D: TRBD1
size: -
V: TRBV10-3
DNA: TGTGCCATCAGTACTAGACAGGGGACATCCTACGAGCAGTACTTC
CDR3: CAISTRQGTSYEQYF

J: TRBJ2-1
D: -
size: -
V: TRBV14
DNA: TGTGCCAGCAGCCTGCTAGGCGGGGCTCAGCAGTTCTTC
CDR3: CASSLLGGAQQFF

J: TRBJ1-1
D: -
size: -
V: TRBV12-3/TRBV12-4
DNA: TGTGCCAGCAGTTTGGGACTAAACACTGAAGCTTTCTTT
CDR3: CASSLGLNTEAFF

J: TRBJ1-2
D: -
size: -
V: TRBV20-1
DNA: TGCAGTGCTAGTGAACAGAACTATGGCTACACCTTC
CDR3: CSASEQNYGYTF

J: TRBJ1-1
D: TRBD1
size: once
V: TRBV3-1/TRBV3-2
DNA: TGTGCCAGCAGCCAAGTTCATGAGGGGGCAGAGACTGAAGCTTTCTTT
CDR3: CASSQVHEGAETEAFF

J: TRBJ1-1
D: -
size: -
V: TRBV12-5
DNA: TGTGCTAGTGGCCCCCCCGTGGGGGCGCTCACTGAAGCTTTCTTT
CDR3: CASGPPVGALTEAFF

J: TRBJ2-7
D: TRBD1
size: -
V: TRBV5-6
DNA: TGTGCCAGCAGCCCATGGACAGGGCAGACCTACGAGCAGTACTTC
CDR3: CASSPWTGQTYEQYF

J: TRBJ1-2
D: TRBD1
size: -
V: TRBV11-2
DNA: TGTGCCAGCAGCACCGCCGGGACAGGGGATGGCTACACCTTC
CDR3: CASSTAGTGDGYTF

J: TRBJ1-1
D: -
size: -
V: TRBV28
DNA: TGTGCCAGCAGTTTGGGACACCGGAACACTGAAGCTTTCTTT
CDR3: CASSLGHRNTEAFF

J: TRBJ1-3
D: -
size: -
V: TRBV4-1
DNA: TGCGCCAGCAGCCAAGATAAAGCGGTGGCATACTCTGGAAACACCATATATTTT
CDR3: CASSQDKAVAYSGNTIYF

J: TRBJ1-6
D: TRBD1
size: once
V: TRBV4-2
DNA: TGTGCCAGCAGCCTGCAAGGGGCACAGGGGAAGAATTCACCCCTCCACTTT
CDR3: CASSLQGAQGKNSPLHF

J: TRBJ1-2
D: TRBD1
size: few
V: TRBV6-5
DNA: TGTGCCAGCAGTTACCTCCGGACAGGGGGCGGCTATGGCTACACCTTC
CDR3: CASSYLRTGGGYGYTF

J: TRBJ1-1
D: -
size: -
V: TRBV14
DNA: TGTGCCAGCAGCCCCCTCCACTTGAGTACTGAAGCTTTCTTT
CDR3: CASSPLHLSTEAFF

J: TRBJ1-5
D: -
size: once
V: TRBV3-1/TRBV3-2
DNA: TGTGCCAGCAGCCATACCGCATATAGCAATCAGCCCCAGCATTTT
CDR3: CASSHTAYSNQPQHF

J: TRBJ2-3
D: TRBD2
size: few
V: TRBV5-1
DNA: TGCGCCAGCAGCTATGCCGTGAAGCGGGAGAGAGGCACAGATACGCAGTATTTT
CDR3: CASSYAVKRERGTDTQYF

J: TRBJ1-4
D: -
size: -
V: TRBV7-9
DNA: TGTGCCAGCAGAGAGACAGACACAACTAATGAAAAACTGTTTTTT
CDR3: CASRETDTTNEKLFF

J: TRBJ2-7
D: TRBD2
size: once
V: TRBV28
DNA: TGTGCCAGCAGAACGGTGGGGGGGATGGCAAACTACGAGCAGTACTTC
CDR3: CASRTVGGMANYEQYF

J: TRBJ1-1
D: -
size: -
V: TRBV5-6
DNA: TGTGCCAGCAGCCGAAGGACGACTGAAGCTTTCTTT
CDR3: CASSRRTTEAFF

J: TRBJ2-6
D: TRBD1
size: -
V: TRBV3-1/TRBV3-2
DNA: TGTGCCAGCAGCCAAGATCTCGGACAGGGGCAGGGTGGGGCCAACGTCCTGACTTTC
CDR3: CASSQDLGQGQGGANVLTF

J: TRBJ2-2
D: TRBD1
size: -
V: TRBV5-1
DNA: TGCGCCAGCAGTTTGGGACAGAGGAACACCGGGGAGCTGTTTTTT
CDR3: CASSLGQRNTGELFF

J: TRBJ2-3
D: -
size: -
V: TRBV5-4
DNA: TGTGCCAGCAGCAAATGGCTAGCGTCCCCAAGCACAGATACGCAGTATTTT
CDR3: CASSKWLASPSTDTQYF

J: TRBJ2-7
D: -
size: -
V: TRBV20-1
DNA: TGCAGTGCTAACGTGGATACGCTGAGATTC
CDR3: CSANVDTLRF

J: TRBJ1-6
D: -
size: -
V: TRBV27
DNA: TGTGCCAGCAGTCCTCGACGGGCAAATTCACCCCTCCACTTT
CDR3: CASSPRRANSPLHF

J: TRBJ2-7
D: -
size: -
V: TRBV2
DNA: TGTGCCAGCAGTGAAAAGGGTTTACGGGCGTTGGGAGGCTATTACGAGCAGTACTTC
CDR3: CASSEKGLRALGGYYEQYF

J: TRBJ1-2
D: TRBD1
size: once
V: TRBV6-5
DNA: TGTGCCAGCAGTTATGAGGGACAGGGACTCTATGGCTACACCTTC
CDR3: CASSYEGQGLYGYTF

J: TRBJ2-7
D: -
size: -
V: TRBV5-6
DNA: TGTGCCAGCAGCTCGGAAGGGTACGAGCAGTACTTC
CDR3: CASSSEGYEQYF

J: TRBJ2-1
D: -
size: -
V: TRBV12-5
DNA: TGTGCTAGTGGTCCACAGGACTTCTACAATGAGCAGTTCTTC
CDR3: CASGPQDFYNEQFF

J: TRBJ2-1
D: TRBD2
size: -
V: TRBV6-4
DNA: TGTGCCAGCAGTGATTCCGGGACTAGCGGTTACAATGAGCAGTTCTTC
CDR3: CASSDSGTSGYNEQFF

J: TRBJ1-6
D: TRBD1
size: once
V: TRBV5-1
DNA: TGCGCCAGCAGATTGGCGGGCGGAGACAGGGGGCCTTCACCCCTCCACTTT
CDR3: CASRLAGGDRGPSPLHF

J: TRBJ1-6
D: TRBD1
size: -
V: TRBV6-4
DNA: TGTGCCAGCAGTGACTCGAGGACAGGGGGCACCTCCTATAATTCACCCCTCCACTTT
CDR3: CASSDSRTGGTSYNSPLHF

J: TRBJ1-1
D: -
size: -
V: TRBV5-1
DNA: TGCGCCAGCAGCCCCCCTGGCATGAACACTGAAGCTTTCTTT
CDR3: CASSPPGMNTEAFF

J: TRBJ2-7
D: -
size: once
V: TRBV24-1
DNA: TGTGCCACCAGTGACGCCGGTGGTTCGGACAAGCAGTACTTC
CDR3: CATSDAGGSDKQYF

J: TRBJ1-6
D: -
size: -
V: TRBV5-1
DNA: TGCGCCAGCAGCTTCTCGGCATCCCCAAATTCACCCCTCCACTTT
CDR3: CASSFSASPNSPLHF

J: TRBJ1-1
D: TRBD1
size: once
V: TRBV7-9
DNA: TGTGCCAGCAGCTTAGGGCCGAGGGACAGTGAAGCTTTCTTT
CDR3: CASSLGPRDSEAFF

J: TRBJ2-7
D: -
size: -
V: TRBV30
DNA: TGTGCCTGGAGTGTGGGGGGAGACGAGCAGTACTTC
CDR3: CAWSVGGDEQYF

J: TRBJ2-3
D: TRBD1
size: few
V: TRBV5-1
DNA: TGCGCCAGCAGCTCCCTGGTAGGACAGGCCCAAGATACGCAGTATTTT
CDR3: CASSSLVGQAQDTQYF

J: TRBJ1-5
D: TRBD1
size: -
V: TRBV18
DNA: TGTGCCAGCTCACAGGGGGCTTATAGCAATCAGCCCCAGCATTTT
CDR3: CASSQGAYSNQPQHF

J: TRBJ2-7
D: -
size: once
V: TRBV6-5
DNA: TGTGCCAGCGGCCCAGGGTTCCCCTACGAGCAGTACTTC
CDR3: CASGPGFPYEQYF

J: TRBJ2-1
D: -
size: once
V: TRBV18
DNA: TGTGCCAGCTCACCGCTTTATTCGGTCTTGGGGAATGAGCAGTTCTTC
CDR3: CASSPLYSVLGNEQFF

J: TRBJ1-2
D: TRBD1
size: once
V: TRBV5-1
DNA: TGCGCCAGCAGCTTGGCTGGGACAGCCTATGGCTACACCTTC
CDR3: CASSLAGTAYGYTF

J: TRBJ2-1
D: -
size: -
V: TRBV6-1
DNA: TGTGCCAGCAGTGAAAGGGGTTTAGGTTATGAGCAGTTCTTC
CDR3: CASSERGLGYEQFF

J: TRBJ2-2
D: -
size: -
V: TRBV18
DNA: TGTGCCAGCTCACCTCCCGGTCGGGGGGAGCTGTTTTTT
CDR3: CASSPPGRGELFF